The 13 T cell receptor beta chains reported below all come from one sample, sequenced in a study of PD-L1 blockade in urothelial cancer. As to time point: pretreatment peripheral blood. TCRdb's copy holds only in-frame clones and misses some; the assay was immunoSEQ multiplex PCR. The data contain 60,000 to 65,000 clones, around 81% of them singletons. The sample consisted of PBMCs, taken around atezolizumab (anti-PD-L1) treatment. The receptors shown here come from a man between 65 and 85 years old with urothelial cancer.

The chain uses TRBV27 and TRBJ1-1, with no clear D. Germline V lookup: CDR1 MNHEY, CDR2 SMNVEV (reference sequence). This CDR3 is 13 amino acids long. V was pared by 6 bases and J by 4 bases, with 12 bases between. The CDR3 sequence: CASSPRRATEAFF. DNA for the CDR3: TGTGCCAGCAGCCCTAGACGAGCCACTGAAGCTTTCTTT.

The chain couples TRBV28 to TRBJ2-7, with a weak D call TRBD1 (6 bases). The CDR3 contains 13 residues. V was trimmed by 5 bases and J by 3 bases, leaving 11 bases between them. Germline loops: CDR1 MDHEN, CDR2 SYDVKM. The CDR3 sequence is CASSRGTLYEQYF. The CDR3 coding sequence is TGTGCCAGCAGTAGGGGGACCCTCTACGAGCAGTACTTC.

The V call is TRBV28, the J call TRBJ2-2; tentatively, D is TRBD1 (7 bases). The CDR3 spans 16 residues. Germline-derived CDR1 and CDR2 are MDHEN and SYDVKM. Trimming removed 4 bases from V and 7 bases from J, with 19 bases in between. The CDR3 sequence: CASSSHPSGGGGELFF. The CDR3 DNA follows: TGTGCCAGCAGTTCTCACCCGTCAGGGGGAGGCGGGGAGCTGTTTTTT.

J is TRBJ2-5 and V is TRBV30; D is uncertain. This CDR3 is 12 amino acids long. V was trimmed by 2 bases and J by 0 bases, leaving 4 bases between them. Germline loops: CDR1 GTSNPN, CDR2 SVGIG (reference sequence). The CDR3 region has the DNA TGTGCCTGGAGTCCGTACCAAGAGACCCAGTACTTC. Encoded protein: CAWSPYQETQYF.

The chain recombines TRBV15 with TRBJ1-3; TRBD1 matches 7 bases. The germline V gene has CDR1 LNHNV and CDR2 YYDKDF (reference sequence). CDR3 length: 18 amino acids. V lost 5 bases to trimming and J lost 1 base; unmatched junction nucleotides: 14. This CDR3 is CATSSTWTGKESGNTIYF. CDR3 nucleotide sequence: TGTGCCACCAGCTCGACCTGGACAGGAAAAGAATCTGGAAACACCATATATTTT.

The V gene is TRBV14, the J gene TRBJ2-7, with a tentative D call TRBD1 (6 bases). The CDR3 consists of 13 residues. Trimming took off 7 bases at V and 12 bases at J, with 22 bases between the two ends. Germline V lookup: CDR1 SGHDN, CDR2 FVKESK. The CDR3 sequence: CASTLSHRDTPYF. The CDR3 DNA follows: TGTGCCAGCACTCTCTCTCACCGGGACACGCCGTACTTC. The complete variable domain, with remaining parts taken from reference TRBV14 and TRBJ2-7, reads EAGVTQFPSHSVIEKGQTVTLRCDPISGHDNLYWYRRVMGKEIKFLLHFVKESKQDESGMPNNRFLAERTGGTYSTLKVQPAELEDSGVYFCASTLSHRDTPYFGPGTRLTVT.

The chain combines TRBV5-1 with TRBJ2-7; possibly TRBD2 for D (6 bases). This CDR3 spans 13 amino acids. CDR1 is SGHRS, CDR2 YFSETQ, per germline. V was pared by 5 bases and J by 1 base, with 10 bases between. CDR3: CASSGLPSYEQYF. The CDR3 coding sequence is TGCGCCAGCAGTGGACTACCATCCTACGAGCAGTACTTC.

The chain couples TRBV28 to TRBJ2-4; 7 nucleotides match TRBD1. The V and J ends lost 5 bases and 6 bases, in that order; junction bases with no gene match: 7. The CDR3 has 14 amino acids. Per the germline V gene, CDR1 is MDHEN and CDR2 is SYDVKM. The CDR3 coding sequence is TGTGCCAGCAGTGCGACGGACAGGTCAAACATTCAGTACTTC. Translating it yields CASSATDRSNIQYF.

The chain is built from TRBV11-2 and TRBJ2-7; weak D call: TRBD2 (6 bases). The V and J ends lost 5 bases and 0 bases respectively, with 17 bases between them. Germline V gene data show CDR1 as SGHAT and CDR2 as FQNNGV. The CDR3 spans 16 residues. The CDR3, as DNA: TGTGCCAGCAGCAGTACCTTAGCGGCAAGCTCCTACGAGCAGTACTTC. It codes for CASSSTLAASSYEQYF.

The chain uses TRBV10-3 and TRBJ2-3; 8 bases match TRBD2. The CDR3 contains 15 residues. V was clipped by 5 bases and J by 0 bases; unmatched bases: 4. Germline V lookup: CDR1 ENHRY, CDR2 SYGVKD. The CDR3 protein is CAISPGRGSTDTQYF. The CDR3 region has the DNA TGTGCCATCAGTCCCGGGAGGGGTAGCACAGATACGCAGTATTTT.

V is TRBV5-4 and J is TRBJ2-5; 8 bases map to TRBD2. Trimming at V came to 5 bases and at J to 3 bases, leaving 3 bases not matched to a gene. CDR1 is SGHNT, CDR2 YYREEE, per germline (reference sequence). The CDR3 sequence is 13 residues long. CDR3 protein: CASSRAGEETQYF. CDR3 DNA: TGTGCCAGCAGTAGAGCGGGAGAAGAGACCCAGTACTTC.

This clone was seen only a few times. V and J are TRBV27 and TRBJ2-7; possible D gene TRBD1, 8 bases. V gave up 3 bases and J gave up 4 bases, with 16 bases separating them. CDR3 length: 15 amino acids. Germline CDR1 reads MNHEY; CDR2 reads SMNVEV (reference sequence). In nucleotides, the CDR3 is TGTGCCAGCAGTTTTACAGGGGGAGGGGGGTACGAGCAGTACTTC. This gives the protein CASSFTGGGGYEQYF.

The rearrangement uses TRBV2 and TRBJ1-3, with D unclear. The V gene's germline CDR1 is SNHLY and CDR2 FYNNEI. The V end was cut by 1 base, the J end by 0 bases, with 10 bases between. This CDR3 is built from 16 residues. The CDR3 reads CASSEDLGSSGNTIYF. The CDR3 DNA sequence: TGTGCCAGCAGTGAAGACCTGGGCAGCTCTGGAAACACCATATATTTT.